The 22 T cell receptor beta chains reported below all come from one sample, sequenced in a study of radiotherapy plus CTLA-4 blockade in lung cancer. The method was immunoSEQ multiplex PCR; TCRdb's version includes in-frame clones alone and lacks a portion of them. The profile shows around 82,000 clones, around 78% of them singletons. Sequenced here: peripheral blood, sampled from a patient treated with radiotherapy plus ipilimumab. These receptors were taken from a human donor with non-small cell lung cancer whose response to radiotherapy plus ipilimumab could not be evaluated. Some clones in this sample may be carry-over from other donors' samples.

V gene TRBV7-9 combines with J gene TRBJ2-1; 9 bases line up with TRBD2. The CDR3 is 15 residues long. V lost 5 bases and J lost 5; bases outside the gene matches: 7. Germline loops: CDR1 SEHNR, CDR2 FQNEAQ (reference sequence). The CDR3 DNA sequence: TGTGCCAGCAGCCCCGGGACTAGCCGTGACAATGAGCAGTTCTTC. This encodes CASSPGTSRDNEQFF. The full variable domain, in which reference TRBV7-9 and TRBJ2-1 provide the parts outside the CDR3, is DTGVSQNPRHKITKRGQNVTFRCDPISEHNRLYWYRQTLGQGPEFLTYFQNEAQLEKSRLLSDRFSAERPKGSFSTLEIQRTEQGDSAMYLCASSPGTSRDNEQFFGPGTRLTVL.

V is TRBV6-1 and J is TRBJ1-2; the D gene is possibly TRBD1 (5 bases). V was pared by 5 bases and J by 3 bases, with 10 bases between. The germline gives CDR1 MNHNS, CDR2 SASEGT. This CDR3 region has 13 residues. The CDR3 loop is CASSLREDYGYTF. The CDR3 bases are TGTGCCAGCAGTCTCAGGGAGGACTATGGCTACACCTTC.

V is TRBV4-2 and J is TRBJ2-7; 8 bases align to TRBD1. The trim removed 3 bases at V and 0 bases at J, leaving 4 bases unmatched. The germline gives CDR1 LGHNA, CDR2 YNFKEQ. CDR3 size: 15 residues. The CDR3 DNA sequence: TGTGCCAGCAGCCACGGACAGGGACTCTCCTACGAGCAGTACTTC. Translated: CASSHGQGLSYEQYF.

This chain joins TRBV9 and TRBJ1-2; possibly TRBD1 for D (5 bases). Trimming removed 0 bases from V and 4 bases from J, with 7 bases in between. The V gene's germline CDR1 is SGDLS and CDR2 YYNGEE. The length of the CDR3 is 13 residues. CDR3 amino acids: CASSVGGGYGYTF. As DNA, the CDR3 is TGTGCCAGCAGCGTAGGCGGGGGCTATGGCTACACCTTC.

This clone appeared a single time. The chain has TRBV5-8 and TRBJ2-3; TRBD2 agrees at 7 bases. With V trimmed by 4 bases and J by 6 bases, 5 bases remained unmatched. CDR3 length: 13 amino acids. The germline gives CDR1 SGHTS, CDR2 YDEGEE. CDR3 bases: TGTGCCAGCAGCCCGGGGGGATCGGATACGCAGTATTTT. The encoded protein is CASSPGGSDTQYF.

The chain recombines TRBV4-1 with TRBJ2-7, with 7 bases that match TRBD1. In germline, CDR1 is MGHRA, CDR2 YSYEKL. The CDR3 has 15 amino acids. V gave up 2 bases and J gave up 0 bases; unmatched junction bases: 4. CDR3 DNA sequence: TGCGCCAGCAGCCAAACCGGGACAGCCTCCTACGAGCAGTACTTC. Translating gives CASSQTGTASYEQYF.

The V and J genes are TRBV6-4 and TRBJ1-2; the D gene is possibly TRBD1 (5 bases). CDR1 is MRHNA, CDR2 SNTAGT, per germline. This CDR3 has 13 amino acids. V shed 4 bases and J shed 1 base, with 7 bases lying between them. The DNA of the CDR3 is TGTGCCAGCAGTGTGACAGTTAACTATGGCTACACCTTC. Amino acids: CASSVTVNYGYTF.

This clone is a singleton in its sample. The rearrangement links TRBV9 to TRBJ2-1; tentative D call: TRBD2 (5 bases). This CDR3 is built from 14 residues. Germline V CDR1 and CDR2: SGDLS, YYNGEE. Trimming removed 5 bases at V and 10 bases at J, with 19 bases between. CDR3 sequence (DNA): TGTGCCAGCAGTTGGGGTACCCCCCCGGGAGAGCAGTTCTTC. It is translated as CASSWGTPPGEQFF.

This sequence joins TRBV7-8 and TRBJ1-2; D is possibly TRBD1 (5 bases). The CDR3 is 16 residues long. Between the trimmed V and J ends, which lost 0 bases and 4 bases, there was a span of 15 bases. Looked up from germline, CDR1 is SGHVS and CDR2 is FQNEAQ. As DNA, the CDR3 is TGTGCCAGCAGCTTAGCCATGGGGCAGGGAGGCTATGGCTACACCTTC. It yields the protein CASSLAMGQGGYGYTF.

The chain recombines TRBV5-1 with TRBJ2-5; 16 bases map to TRBD2. The J call may be wrong; the DNA end is better matched by TRBJ2-7. This CDR3 contains 19 residues. Germline CDR1 SGHRS, CDR2 YFSETQ. The CDR3 nucleotides are TGCGCCAGCAGCCAGACCGGGACTAGCGGGGGGGGAGTGAGGTACGAGCAGTACTTC. Translated: CASSQTGTSGGGVRYEQYF.

The V call is TRBV18, the J call TRBJ1-5; possibly TRBD1 for D (5 bases). The CDR3 extends over 13 amino acids. With 3 bases removed from V and 5 bases from J, the gap between germline ends came to 8 bases. CDR1 and CDR2 (germline): KGHSH, LQKENI. The CDR3, as DNA: TGTGCCAGCTCACCGACAGACTATCAGCCCCAGCATTTT. This codes for CASSPTDYQPQHF. Full variable domain (missing parts from reference TRBV18 and TRBJ1-5): NAGVMQNPRHLVRRRGQEARLRCSPMKGHSHVYWYRQLPEEGLKFMVYLQKENIIDESGMPKERFSAEFPKEGPSILRIQQVVRGDSAAYFCASSPTDYQPQHFGDGTRLSIL.

This clone was observed a few times. The sample contains more than one DNA sequence encoding this CDR3. The rearrangement links TRBV5-8 to TRBJ1-4; D perhaps matches TRBD1 (6 bases). Germline V gene sequence: CDR1 SGHTS, CDR2 YDEGEE. This CDR3 is 17 amino acids long. V was cut by 0 bases and J by 0 bases, with 12 bases left in between. The CDR3 DNA reads TGTGCCAGCAGCTTGGGAGCGGGGGGCACAACTAATGAAAAACTGTTTTTT. Encoded protein: CASSLGAGGTTNEKLFF.

V gene TRBV27 combines with J gene TRBJ1-6; D is perhaps TRBD1 (5 bases). Trimming shortened V by 3 bases and J by 7 bases, and 16 bases separated the two germline ends. Germline V gene lookup returns CDR1 MNHEY and CDR2 SMNVEV (reference sequence). The CDR3 totals 16 residues. The CDR3 DNA is TGTGCCAGCAGTTTGGCTGAGGGGAGGAGAAATTCACCCCTCCACTTT. It translates to CASSLAEGRRNSPLHF.

The chain combines TRBV6-5 with TRBJ2-1; D is possibly TRBD2 (6 bases). From germline, CDR1 is MNHEY and CDR2 SVGAGI. The CDR3 runs to 15 residues. V was shortened by 5 bases and J by 5 bases, with 16 bases between the two germline ends. CDR3 nucleotides: TGTGCCAGCAGTCCGGGACTCCTCAGAAACAATGAGCAGTTCTTC. Translation gives CASSPGLLRNNEQFF.

The V and J genes are TRBV5-6 and TRBJ1-2, with TRBD1 matching over 10 bases. This CDR3 is built from 16 residues. Unmatched junction bases numbered 6, after V lost 0 bases and J lost 4 bases. The germline V gene encodes CDR1 SGHDT and CDR2 YYEEEE. This chain's CDR3 is CASSLEGTGDSYGYTF. The CDR3 coding sequence is TGTGCCAGCAGCTTGGAGGGGACAGGGGATAGCTATGGCTACACCTTC.

The chain joins TRBV2 to TRBJ2-6, with a tentative D call TRBD2 (5 bases). Germline loops: CDR1 SNHLY, CDR2 FYNNEI. The CDR3 extends over 16 amino acids. V lost 5 bases to trimming and J lost 0 bases, with 11 bases between them. The CDR3 DNA is TGTGCCAGCAGTACTGGACTGGACTCTGGGGCCAACGTCCTGACTTTC. Residues: CASSTGLDSGANVLTF.

The rearrangement joins TRBV4-2 to TRBJ2-5; 14 bases agree with TRBD2. The J call may be faulty, since TRBJ2-7 better matches the DNA end. The CDR3 has 17 amino acids. Germline CDR1 is LGHNA and CDR2 is YNFKEQ. CDR3 protein: CASSQSGLAGGGDEQYF. CDR3 bases: TGTGCCAGCAGCCAATCCGGACTAGCGGGGGGTGGCGACGAGCAGTACTTC.

The chain carries TRBV5-8 and TRBJ2-7; tentative D call: TRBD1 (5 bases). The CDR3 is 15 amino acids. Germline V gene lookup returns CDR1 SGHTS and CDR2 YDEGEE. V shed 6 bases and J shed 3 bases, with 19 bases lying between them. The CDR3, as DNA: TGTGCCAGCACCCCGCAGGGTGCCCGTGGCTACGAGCAGTACTTC. Amino acid sequence: CASTPQGARGYEQYF.

A few counts support this clone. The V call is TRBV7-9, the J call TRBJ1-1; 10 positions agree with TRBD1. Germline CDR1 SEHNR, CDR2 FQNEAQ (reference sequence). V shed 4 bases, J shed 7 bases, and the junction held 6 bases outside the gene matches. The CDR3 length is 14 residues. The CDR3 loop is CASSSPDRGGEAFF. CDR3 sequence (DNA): TGTGCCAGCAGCTCCCCGGACAGGGGGGGTGAAGCTTTCTTT.

This chain links TRBV9 with TRBJ1-3, with D unclear. This CDR3 has 14 amino acids. Trimming took 4 bases from V and 0 from J, leaving 8 bases between them. Germline V gives CDR1 SGDLS, CDR2 YYNGEE. The CDR3 sequence: CASSPIASGNTIYF. The CDR3 region has the DNA TGTGCCAGCAGCCCCATAGCCTCTGGAAACACCATATATTTT.

The chain links TRBV23-1 to TRBJ1-2; the D gene is possibly TRBD1 (6 bases). TRBV23-1 is annotated as an ORF whose role is uncertain. The CDR3 is 17 residues long. V lost 9 bases and J 6 bases, leaving 29 bases between the germline ends. This chain's CDR3 is CASPIIPLDRTEHGYTF. The CDR3 DNA reads as TGCGCCAGTCCCATTATACCCCTAGACCGGACAGAGCATGGCTACACCTTC.

The V call is TRBV5-4, the J call TRBJ2-3; 10 nucleotides align to TRBD2. V shed 2 bases and J 0 bases; nucleotides not matched to a gene: 3. The germline V gene encodes CDR1 SGHNT and CDR2 YYREEE (reference sequence). CDR3 length equals 16 residues. The CDR3 region is CASSFASGGSTDTQYF. CDR3 nucleotides: TGTGCCAGCAGCTTTGCTAGCGGGGGTAGCACAGATACGCAGTATTTT.